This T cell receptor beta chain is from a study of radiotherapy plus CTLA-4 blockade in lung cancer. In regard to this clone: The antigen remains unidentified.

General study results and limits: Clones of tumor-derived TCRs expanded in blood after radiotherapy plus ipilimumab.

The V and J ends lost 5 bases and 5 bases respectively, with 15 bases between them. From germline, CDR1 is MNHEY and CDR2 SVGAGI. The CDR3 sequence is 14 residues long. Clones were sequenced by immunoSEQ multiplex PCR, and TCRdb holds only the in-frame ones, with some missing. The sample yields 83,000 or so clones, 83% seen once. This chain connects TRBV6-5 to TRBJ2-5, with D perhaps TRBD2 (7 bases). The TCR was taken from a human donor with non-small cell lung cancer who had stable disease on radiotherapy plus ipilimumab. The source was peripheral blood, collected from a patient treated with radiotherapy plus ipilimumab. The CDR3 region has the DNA TGTGCCAGCAGTGTCTACGGGGGGCTCGAGACCCAGTACTTC. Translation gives CASSVYGGLETQYF.